The present TCR beta chain was sequenced within a study of T-cell memory formation after mild COVID-19. Study-level background: Largely, the TCR clusters proved donor specific.

Sample barcodes and UMIs were carried by the TCR alpha and TCR beta cDNA libraries that 5'RACE generated with constant-segment primers. TCRdb reanalysed the 5' RACE reads using MiXCR and keeps one entry per CDR3 protein. The sample shows just over 200,000 distinct CDR3 sequences, roughly 10% of them seen only once. This clonotype was counted at least ten times. Its antigen is as yet unknown. Study-level findings and limits: CD4+ clones that contracted lay mainly in CM and EM; CD8+ ones lay in EMRA. Pre-infection memory showed some responding clones, and this suggested that cross-reactive memory joined.

The CDR3 covers 16 residues. V shed 3 bases and J shed 5 bases, with 18 bases lying between them. The germline V gene has CDR1 SEHNR and CDR2 FQNEAQ (reference sequence). This receptor was taken from a man aged 18 to 29 who had mild COVID-19 (a few samples of this study predate the infection). Cell type and time point are not known. The sample consisted of PBMCs or a T cell subset sorted from them (not recorded which). The V call is TRBV7-9, the J call TRBJ2-3, with a tentative D call TRBD2 (6 bases). The CDR3 spells CASSLSYRGVGDTQYF. The CDR3 DNA follows: TGTGCCAGCAGCTTGTCCTATCGCGGGGTGGGAGATACGCAGTATTTT.